The 26 T cell receptor beta chains below all came from one sample that was sequenced in a study of T cells after yellow fever vaccination (dated by TCRdb to between 2018 and 2021). Read against the paper, the sample's treatment or condition label means: live attenuated yellow fever vaccine strain. The receptor library was made with 5' RACE. The instrument was an Illumina NovaSeq 6000. TCRdb applied fastp at Q25 and MiXCR to the public reads, then kept only in-frame beta chains. CDR3 protein sequences are deduplicated, and each keeps its most common genes and DNA. Here the sample has 100,000 to 150,000 distinct CDR3 sequences; 13% to 15% occur a single time. The ten biggest clones cover 40% to 45% of the sample. This specimen consisted of CD8+ T cells sorted from PBMCs, obtained 5 days after the yellow fever booster vaccination. These receptors were collected from a man younger than 35 who received the YFV17D yellow fever vaccine.

This clonotype was detected only a few times. The chain recombines TRBV12-3 or TRBV12-4 with TRBJ2-3, with TRBD2 identical over 7 bases. The CDR3 consists of 18 residues. Trimming cost V 0 bases and J 1 base; bases outside gene matches: 10. The CDR3 protein is CASSLAIGLVRGTDTQYF. The CDR3 DNA is TGTGCCAGCAGTTTAGCCATTGGACTAGTTCGCGGCACAGATACGCAGTATTTT.

This clonotype came up many times. The J gene is TRBJ2-7, the V gene TRBV12-3 or TRBV12-4; D possibly corresponds to TRBD1 (6 bases). The CDR3 is made up of 15 amino acids. V dropped 0 bases and J dropped 3 bases, with 12 bases sitting between them. CDR3 DNA sequence: TGTGCCAGCAGTTTAGCGGCAGGGGAAAGCTACGAGCAGTACTTC. Translated: CASSLAAGESYEQYF.

This chain joins TRBV6-5 and TRBJ1-4; weak D call: TRBD1 (5 bases). V was clipped by 2 bases and J by 4 bases, with 17 bases between them. The CDR3 extends over 17 amino acids. The germline gives CDR1 MNHEY, CDR2 SVGAGI. As DNA, the CDR3 is TGTGCCAGCAGTTACCAGGGCCAACCGGCGGGTAATGAAAAACTGTTTTTT. Translation: CASSYQGQPAGNEKLFF.

This chain joins TRBV11-3 and TRBJ2-1; 11 bases line up with TRBD1. Germline V gene lookup returns CDR1 SGHNT and CDR2 YENEEA. The CDR3 runs 13 residues. With V trimmed by 5 bases and J by 9 bases, 3 bases remained unmatched. The CDR3 coding sequence is TGTGCCAGCAGCCGGGACAGGGGGGTTGAGCAGTTCTTC. It specifies CASSRDRGVEQFF.

The chain uses TRBV13 and TRBJ2-2, with D maybe TRBD1 (5 bases). The CDR3 length is 14 residues. Deletions cut 0 bases from V and 7 bases from J, with 9 bases between. Per germline, CDR1 PRHDT and CDR2 FYEKMQ (reference sequence). CDR3 DNA: TGTGCCAGCAGCTTAGGCCTCAGGGTCGGGGAGCTGTTTTTT. Its translation is CASSLGLRVGELFF.

The rearrangement joins TRBV10-1 to TRBJ2-7; weak D call: TRBD2 (5 bases). Between the trimmed V and J ends, which lost 4 bases and 3 bases, there was a span of 16 bases. The length of the CDR3 is 15 residues. CDR1 is WNHNN and CDR2 is SYGVQD in the germline V gene (reference sequence). The chain's CDR3 is CASSVSSERIYEQYF. The CDR3, as DNA: TGCGCCAGCAGTGTTTCGAGTGAGCGGATCTACGAGCAGTACTTC.

A few counts support this clonotype. This rearrangement joins TRBV20-1 to TRBJ2-7, with TRBD2 identical over 7 bases. Germline CDR1 and CDR2: DFQATT and SNEGSKA (reference sequence). This CDR3 is built from 15 residues. Unmatched junction bases numbered 8, after V lost 1 base and J lost 2 bases. The CDR3 nucleotides are TGCAGTGCTAGAGCTGCGGAGGGAGGGGCCTACGAGCAGTACTTC. Residues: CSARAAEGGAYEQYF.

This chain links TRBV12-3 or TRBV12-4 with TRBJ2-7; 12 bases fit TRBD2. Unmatched junction bases numbered 6, after V lost 3 bases and J lost 0 bases. The CDR3 is 17 residues long. CDR3 region: CASSLGLAGGSSYEQYF. CDR3 sequence (DNA): TGTGCCAGCAGTTTGGGTCTAGCGGGGGGGAGCTCCTACGAGCAGTACTTC.

This clonotype was picked up a small number of times. The rearrangement uses TRBV19 and TRBJ1-1; maybe TRBD1 (6 bases). V was pared by 4 bases and J by 1 base, with 10 bases between. The CDR3 consists of 14 residues. The germline gives CDR1 LNHDA, CDR2 SQIVND (reference sequence). The CDR3 region is CASSTDRTNTEAFF. CDR3 bases: TGTGCCAGTAGTACCGACAGGACGAACACTGAAGCTTTCTTT. The whole variable domain, filled in from reference TRBV19 and TRBJ1-1, reads DGGITQSPKYLFRKEGQNVTLSCEQNLNHDAMYWYRQDPGQGLRLIYYSQIVNDFQKGDIAEGYSVSREKKESFPLTVTSAQKNPTAFYLCASSTDRTNTEAFFGQGTRLTVV.

The chain uses TRBV3-1 and TRBJ2-5, with TRBD1 identical over 10 bases. V was pared by 2 bases and J by 5 bases, with 8 bases of the junction left unmatched. The CDR3 runs 16 residues. Germline V gene data show CDR1 as LGHDT and CDR2 as YNNKEL (reference sequence). The CDR3 DNA reads as TGTGCCAGCAGCCAACCGGGACAGGGGTGGTTTGAGACCCAGTACTTC. This gives the protein CASSQPGQGWFETQYF.

Only a few counts were recorded for this clonotype. The V call is TRBV9, the J call TRBJ1-1; unclear D gene. V lost 3 bases and J 7 bases, leaving 10 bases between the germline ends. Germline CDR1 is SGDLS and CDR2 is YYNGEE. The CDR3 extends over 12 amino acids. In nucleotides, the CDR3 is TGTGCCAGCAGCGGCGGAGGGAGTGAAGCTTTCTTT. Residues: CASSGGGSEAFF.

The gene calls are TRBV7-2 and TRBJ2-5; the D call may be TRBD1 or TRBD2 (5 bases each). Germline values: CDR1 SGHTA, CDR2 FQGNSA. The CDR3 totals 14 residues. The ends were cut back, 5 bases at V and 9 bases at J, with 19 bases in the middle. CDR3 nucleotide sequence: TGTGCCAGCAGCCCTATGGACTGGGGGACGGCCCAGTACTTC. It is translated as CASSPMDWGTAQYF. The entire variable domain, with the rest obtained from reference TRBV7-2 and TRBJ2-5, is as follows: GAGVSQSPSNKVTEKGKDVELRCDPISGHTALYWYRQSLGQGLEFLIYFQGNSAPDKSGLPSDRFSAERTGGSVSTLTIQRTQQEDSAVYLCASSPMDWGTAQYFGPGTRLLVL.

The chain employs TRBV6-2 or TRBV6-3 and TRBJ2-5; D is unresolved. CDR3 length: 13 amino acids. Trimming took 2 bases from V and 5 from J, leaving 9 bases between them. Germline CDR1 MNHEY, CDR2 SVGEGT. This CDR3 reads CASSYDFGETQYF. The CDR3 DNA reads as TGTGCCAGCAGTTACGACTTTGGGGAGACCCAGTACTTC.

This clonotype was seen a handful of times. The rearrangement uses TRBV28 and TRBJ1-2, with 7 bases lining up with TRBD1. There are 14 residues in the CDR3. V trimming: 6 bases; J trimming: 5 bases; junction bases outside the gene matches: 9. Germline CDR1 is MDHEN and CDR2 is SYDVKM. The CDR3 loop is CASSRFGTDYGYTF. The CDR3 nucleotides read TGTGCCAGCAGCCGCTTCGGGACAGATTATGGCTACACCTTC.

At least ten counts were recorded for this clonotype. This chain uses TRBV5-1 with TRBJ2-1; either TRBD1 or TRBD2 may supply D (5 bases each). This CDR3 has 16 amino acids. V lost 1 base and J lost 2, with 13 bases in between. Germline assignment: CDR1 SGHRS and CDR2 YFSETQ. The CDR3 DNA is TGCGCCAGCAGCTTGTTACGGGGACCACCCTACAATGAGCAGTTCTTC. It specifies CASSLLRGPPYNEQFF.

The chain carries TRBV7-9 and TRBJ2-1; TRBD2 matches at 7 bases. This CDR3 comprises 14 residues. Germline trimming cut 4 bases from V and 5 bases from J; bases unmatched to any gene: 5. CDR1 and CDR2 (germline): SEHNR, FQNEAQ (reference sequence). The CDR3 nucleotides are TGTGCCAGCAGCTCCGGGACTATGGACAATGAGCAGTTCTTC. It translates to CASSSGTMDNEQFF.

A few counts support this clonotype. V usage is TRBV4-1 and J usage is TRBJ2-7, with TRBD1 matching 12 bases. V lost 7 bases to trimming and J lost 4 bases; unmatched junction nucleotides: 5. The CDR3 is made up of 14 amino acids. CDR1 is MGHRA and CDR2 is YSYEKL in the germline V gene. The CDR3 sequence: CASTPGQGAYEQYF. The CDR3 DNA reads as TGCGCCAGCACCCCGGGACAGGGGGCATACGAGCAGTACTTC.

This clonotype was seen more than once but under ten times. V usage is TRBV9 and J usage is TRBJ2-7; D uncertain. Germline V CDR1 and CDR2: SGDLS, YYNGEE. There are 14 residues in the CDR3. Between the trimmed V and J ends, which lost 4 bases and 0 bases, there was a span of 11 bases. The CDR3 region has the DNA TGTGCCAGCAGCCGGTTTGATAGCTCCTACGAGCAGTACTTC. Encoded protein: CASSRFDSSYEQYF. Combining the CDR3 with reference TRBV9 and TRBJ2-7 gives the whole variable domain DSGVTQTPKHLITATGQRVTLRCSPRSGDLSVYWYQQSLDQGLQFLIQYYNGEERAKGNILERFSAQQFPDLHSELNLSSLELGDSALYFCASSRFDSSYEQYFGPGTRLTVT.

This clonotype was recorded a few times. The rearrangement uses TRBV5-1 and TRBJ2-7, with a tentative D call TRBD1 (5 bases). The CDR3 totals 15 residues. V dropped 7 bases and J dropped 2 bases, with 19 bases sitting between them. CDR1 SGHRS and CDR2 YFSETQ come from the germline V gene. The CDR3 region is CASFQRPGNTYEQYF. CDR3 bases: TGCGCCAGCTTTCAACGGCCAGGGAATACCTACGAGCAGTACTTC.

This clonotype was found a few times. The V and J genes are TRBV12-3 or TRBV12-4 and TRBJ1-1; 9 positions agree with TRBD1. The CDR3 has 18 amino acids. With 6 bases clipped from V and 0 bases from J, the junction kept 14 bases outside the gene matches. CDR3 loop: CASRDPGQGHPMNTEAFF. The CDR3 DNA reads as TGTGCCAGCAGAGACCCGGGACAGGGCCACCCTATGAACACTGAAGCTTTCTTT.

The V and J genes are TRBV7-6 and TRBJ1-6; 7 bases map to TRBD1. J was trimmed by 8 bases and V by 2 bases; bases with no gene match: 3. Germline-derived CDR1 and CDR2 are SGHVS and FNYEAQ. The CDR3 extends over 14 amino acids. This chain's CDR3 is CASSLTGEDSPLHF. The CDR3 DNA follows: TGTGCCAGCAGCTTAACAGGGGAGGATTCACCCCTCCACTTT.

The chain has TRBV4-1 and TRBJ1-2; no definite D call. Germline V lookup: CDR1 MGHRA, CDR2 YSYEKL. V was shortened by 0 bases and J by 4 bases, with 9 bases between the two germline ends. This CDR3 contains 14 residues. The CDR3 region is CASSQDHRAYGYTF. The CDR3 DNA follows: TGCGCCAGCAGCCAAGATCACAGAGCCTATGGCTACACCTTC.

The chain has TRBV23-1 and TRBJ2-7; D may be TRBD2 (6 bases). TRBV23-1 falls under the ORF class, with uncertain function. V lost 7 bases to trimming and J lost 3 bases, with 16 bases between them. The CDR3 is 14 amino acids. The CDR3 region is CASNGGGAGYEQYF. In DNA, the CDR3 is TGCGCCAGCAACGGGGGAGGTGCGGGCTACGAGCAGTACTTC.

The chain combines TRBV10-3 with TRBJ1-5; perhaps TRBD1 as D (5 bases). CDR3 size: 14 residues. CDR1 is ENHRY and CDR2 is SYGVKD in the germline V gene. V lost 7 bases and J 7 bases, leaving 17 bases between the germline ends. The CDR3 loop is CAITPGGEGQPQHF. The CDR3 DNA reads TGTGCCATCACCCCCGGGGGAGAGGGCCAGCCCCAGCATTTT.

This clonotype was recorded a few times. The chain links TRBV5-1 to TRBJ2-6; D possibly uses TRBD1 or TRBD2 (6 bases each). V was clipped by 3 bases and J by 4 bases, with 14 bases between them. The CDR3 totals 16 residues. Germline-derived CDR1 and CDR2 are SGHRS and YFSETQ. The DNA for the CDR3 is TGCGCCAGCAGCTCGAGGGGGGCGTACGGGGCCAACGTCCTGACTTTC. Translation: CASSSRGAYGANVLTF.

This clonotype was counted a few times. V and J are TRBV7-3 and TRBJ2-3, with 10 bases aligning to TRBD1. The CDR3 contains 14 residues. Germline values: CDR1 SGHTA, CDR2 FQGTGA. V was clipped by 5 bases and J by 6 bases; unmatched bases: 5. DNA of the CDR3: TGTGCCAGCAGCCGCGGGACAGGGGCTGATACGCAGTATTTT. Encoded protein: CASSRGTGADTQYF.